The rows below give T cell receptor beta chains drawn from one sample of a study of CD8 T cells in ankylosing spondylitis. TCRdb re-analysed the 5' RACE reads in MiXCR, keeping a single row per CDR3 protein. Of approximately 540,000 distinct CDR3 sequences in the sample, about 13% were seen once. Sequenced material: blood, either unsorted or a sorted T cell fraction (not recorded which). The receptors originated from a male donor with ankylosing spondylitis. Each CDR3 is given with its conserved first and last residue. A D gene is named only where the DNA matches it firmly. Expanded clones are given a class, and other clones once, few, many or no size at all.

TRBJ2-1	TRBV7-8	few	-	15	CASSLVRTVYNEQFF	TGTGCCAGCAGCTTAGTTCGGACAGTCTACAATGAGCAGTTCTTC
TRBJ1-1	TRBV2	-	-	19	CASSSLGEIWGSTDTEAFF	TGTGCCAGCAGTTCCCTGGGCGAGATTTGGGGGAGTACGGACACTGAAGCTTTCTTT
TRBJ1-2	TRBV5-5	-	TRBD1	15	CASSSSGQGVNGYTF	TGTGCCAGCAGCTCAAGCGGACAGGGAGTGAATGGCTACACCTTC
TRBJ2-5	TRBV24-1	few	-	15	CATGPGGLKQETQYF	TGTGCCACCGGACCTGGGGGCTTGAAGCAAGAGACCCAGTACTTC
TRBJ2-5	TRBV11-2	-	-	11	CASSQKGTQYF	TGTGCCAGCAGCCAAAAGGGGACCCAGTACTTC
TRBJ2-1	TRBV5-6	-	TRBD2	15	CVSRSSGRAYNEQFF	TGTGTCAGCAGGAGCAGCGGGAGGGCCTACAATGAGCAGTTCTTC
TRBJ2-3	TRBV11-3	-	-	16	CASSRPSRTSGDTQYF	TGTGCCAGCAGCCGACCATCTCGGACTTCGGGAGATACGCAGTATTTT
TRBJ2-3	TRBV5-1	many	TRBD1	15	CASSPTGVFVDTQYF	TGCGCCAGCAGCCCGACAGGGGTCTTTGTAGATACGCAGTATTTT
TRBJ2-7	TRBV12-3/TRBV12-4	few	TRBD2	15	CASSFSGTSGYEQYF	TGTGCCAGCAGTTTCTCCGGGACTAGCGGCTACGAGCAGTACTTC
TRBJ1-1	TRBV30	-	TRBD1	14	CAWSRTGGNTEAFF	TGTGCCTGGAGCCGGACAGGGGGGAACACTGAAGCTTTCTTT
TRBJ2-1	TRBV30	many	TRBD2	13	CAWRGGSYNEQFF	TGTGCCTGGCGGGGGGGGTCCTACAATGAGCAGTTCTTC
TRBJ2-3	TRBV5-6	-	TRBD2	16	CASSLASGRGTDTQYF	TGTGCCAGCAGCTTGGCTAGCGGGAGGGGCACAGATACGCAGTATTTT
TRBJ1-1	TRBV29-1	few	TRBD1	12	CSGDRGLTEAFF	TGCAGCGGGGACAGGGGGCTCACTGAAGCTTTCTTT
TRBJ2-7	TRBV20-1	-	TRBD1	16	CSAREQGARRSYEQYF	TGCAGTGCTAGGGAACAGGGGGCCCGGCGCTCCTACGAGCAGTACTTC
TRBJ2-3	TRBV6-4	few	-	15	CASSERRGWPDTQYF	TGTGCCAGCAGTGAGAGGAGGGGGTGGCCAGATACGCAGTATTTT
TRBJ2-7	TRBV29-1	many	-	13	CSIRDTASYEQYF	TGCAGCATCCGGGACACCGCCTCCTACGAGCAGTACTTC
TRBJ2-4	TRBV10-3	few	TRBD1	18	CAISESRGQGLAKNIQYF	TGTGCCATCAGTGAGTCAAGGGGACAGGGCTTAGCCAAAAACATTCAGTACTTC
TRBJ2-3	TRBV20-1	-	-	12	CSQPQIGNTQYF	TGCAGTCAACCACAAATCGGGAATACGCAGTATTTT
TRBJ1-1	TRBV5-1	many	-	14	CASGTSPGNTEAFF	TGCGCCAGCGGGACGTCCCCGGGGAACACTGAAGCTTTCTTT
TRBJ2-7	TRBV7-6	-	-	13	CASSRGTHYEQYF	TGTGCCAGCAGCCGAGGGACTCACTACGAGCAGTACTTC